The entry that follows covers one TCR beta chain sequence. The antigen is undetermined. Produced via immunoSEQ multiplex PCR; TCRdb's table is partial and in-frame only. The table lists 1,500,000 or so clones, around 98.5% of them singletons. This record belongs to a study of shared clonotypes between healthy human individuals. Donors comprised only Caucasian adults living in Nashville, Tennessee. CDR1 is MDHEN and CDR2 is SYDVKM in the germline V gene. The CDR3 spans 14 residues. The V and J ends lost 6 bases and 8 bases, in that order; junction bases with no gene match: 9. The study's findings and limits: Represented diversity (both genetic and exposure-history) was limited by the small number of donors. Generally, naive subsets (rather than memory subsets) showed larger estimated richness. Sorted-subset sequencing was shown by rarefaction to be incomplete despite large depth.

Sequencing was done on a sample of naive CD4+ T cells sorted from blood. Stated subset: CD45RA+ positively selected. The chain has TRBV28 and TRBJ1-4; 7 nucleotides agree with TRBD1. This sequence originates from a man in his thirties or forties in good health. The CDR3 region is CASRSTGSEEKLFF. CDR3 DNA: TGTGCCAGCAGGTCGACAGGGAGCGAAGAAAAACTGTTTTTT.